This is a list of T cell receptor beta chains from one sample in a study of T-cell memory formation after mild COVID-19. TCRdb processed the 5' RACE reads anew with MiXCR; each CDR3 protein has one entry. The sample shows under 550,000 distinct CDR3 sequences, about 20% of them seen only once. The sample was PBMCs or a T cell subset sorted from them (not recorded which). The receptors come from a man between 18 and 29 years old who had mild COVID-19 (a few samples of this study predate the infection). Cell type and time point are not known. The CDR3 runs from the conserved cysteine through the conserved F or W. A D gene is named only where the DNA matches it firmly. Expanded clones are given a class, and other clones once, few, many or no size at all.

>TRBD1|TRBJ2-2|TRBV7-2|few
TGTGCCAGCAGCCGGGACAGGGGGTCCACCGGGGAGCTGTTTTTT
CASSRDRGSTGELFF
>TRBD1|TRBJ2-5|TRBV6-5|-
TGTGCCAGCAGTCCCTGGGGGACAGGGGCCGCGGAGACCCAGTACTTC
CASSPWGTGAAETQYF
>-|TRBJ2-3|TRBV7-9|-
TGTGCCAGCAGCAGTCGCTCCGGGATCCGCACAGATACGCAGTATTTT
CASSSRSGIRTDTQYF
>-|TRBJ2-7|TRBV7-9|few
TGTGCCAGCAGCTTAGTCGGGACGGTTAATTCCTACGAGCAGTACTTC
CASSLVGTVNSYEQYF
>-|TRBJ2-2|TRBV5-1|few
TGCGCCAGCAGCTTAGGTTGGTTCGCCGGGGAGCTGTTTTTT
CASSLGWFAGELFF
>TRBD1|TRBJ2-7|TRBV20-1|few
TGCAGTGCTAGGGGGACAGTCTCCTACGAGCAGTACTTC
CSARGTVSYEQYF
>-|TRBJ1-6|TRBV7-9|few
TGTGCCAGCAGCTTTCAGGGGCCGAATAATTCACCCCTCCACTTT
CASSFQGPNNSPLHF
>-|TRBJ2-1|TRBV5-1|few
TGCGCCAGCAGCTCCTTGGGATCGTCAGACTACGAGCAGTTCTTC
CASSSLGSSDYEQFF
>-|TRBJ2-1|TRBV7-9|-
TGTGCCAGCAGCCCATCAAACCGCCGGGACCCTGCGTTCTTC
CASSPSNRRDPAFF
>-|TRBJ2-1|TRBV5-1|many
TGCGCCAGCAGCAGCCCCTCCACGGTAGAGCAGTTCTTC
CASSSPSTVEQFF
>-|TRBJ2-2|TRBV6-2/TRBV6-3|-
TGTGCCAGCACCCCACAACAAGGAGACTCCTTGAACACCGGGGAGCTGTTTTTT
CASTPQQGDSLNTGELFF
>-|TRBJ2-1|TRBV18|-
TGTGCCAGCTCACCACGGGGGTCGGGATACAATGAGCAGTTCTTC
CASSPRGSGYNEQFF
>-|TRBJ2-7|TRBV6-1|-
TGTGCCAGCAGTGGACTAGTGGGGGTTCGGGAGCAGTACTTC
CASSGLVGVREQYF
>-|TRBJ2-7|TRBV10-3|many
TGTGCCATCAGTGGACGGACAGCGTCGTCCTACGAGCAGTACTTC
CAISGRTASSYEQYF
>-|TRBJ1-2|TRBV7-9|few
TGTGCCAGCAGCTTACCCCAGGGAGGCTACACCTTC
CASSLPQGGYTF
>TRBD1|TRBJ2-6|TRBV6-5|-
TGTGCCAGTTTCACGGACAGGGCCACAGTCGGCGTCCTGACTTTC
CASFTDRATVGVLTF
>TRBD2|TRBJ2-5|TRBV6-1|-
TGTGCCAGCAGTGAAGCGGGGAGGGGACAAGAGACCCAGTACTTC
CASSEAGRGQETQYF
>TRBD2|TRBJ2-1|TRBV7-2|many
TGTGCCAGCAGCTTAGTTTGGGGACTAGCGGGGGGGTTGCAGTTCTTC
CASSLVWGLAGGLQFF
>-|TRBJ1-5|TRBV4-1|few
TGCGCCAGCAGCCAAGAATTCAGGGCGAATCAGCCCCAGCATTTT
CASSQEFRANQPQHF
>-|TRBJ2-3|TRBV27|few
TGTGCCAGCAGCGCGGGATTAGGAAGGTCAGATACGCAGTATTTT
CASSAGLGRSDTQYF
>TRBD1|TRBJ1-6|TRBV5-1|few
TGCGCCAGCAGCTTGATGAGTGGACAGGATGATTCACCCCTCCACTTT
CASSLMSGQDDSPLHF
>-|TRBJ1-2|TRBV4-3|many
TGCGCCAGCAGCCCCGAGCGGACTGTTAATTTACGCTATGGCTACACCTTC
CASSPERTVNLRYGYTF
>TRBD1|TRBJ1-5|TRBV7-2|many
TGTGCCAGCAGCTCTGACGGGACAGGCCTCCAAGGGCATTTT
CASSSDGTGLQGHF
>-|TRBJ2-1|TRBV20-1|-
TGCAGTGCTAGAGATCGCCTTAGCTCCTACAATGAGCAGTTCTTC
CSARDRLSSYNEQFF
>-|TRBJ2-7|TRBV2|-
TGTGCCAGCAGGGGGCCTTGGACCTACGAGCAGTACTTC
CASRGPWTYEQYF
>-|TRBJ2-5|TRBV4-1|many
TGCGCCAGCAGCCCTTTGGGGGGTAGCCTAGAGACCCAGTACTTC
CASSPLGGSLETQYF
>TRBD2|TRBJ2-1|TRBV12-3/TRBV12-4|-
TGTGCCAGCAGCCGGACTAGCGGGGGGGCGTTTGAGCAGTTCTTC
CASSRTSGGAFEQFF
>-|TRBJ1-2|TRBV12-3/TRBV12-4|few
TGTGCCAGCAGCGCCGGGAAGGCACGCTCGGCCAACTATGGCTACACCTTC
CASSAGKARSANYGYTF
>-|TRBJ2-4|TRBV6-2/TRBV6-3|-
TGTGCCAGCAGTTTTACAGCCGGGGGCCCATCCAAAAACATTCAGTACTTC
CASSFTAGGPSKNIQYF
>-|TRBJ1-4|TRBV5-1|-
TGCGCCAGCCGCCAATTCCGGGACCCTAATGAAAAACTGTTTTTT
CASRQFRDPNEKLFF
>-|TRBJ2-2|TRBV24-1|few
TGTGCCACCAGCAGACAGGCCGGGGAGCTGTTTTTT
CATSRQAGELFF
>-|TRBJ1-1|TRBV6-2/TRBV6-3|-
TGTGCCAGCAGTTATGGGCACTCGAACACTGAAGCTTTCTTT
CASSYGHSNTEAFF
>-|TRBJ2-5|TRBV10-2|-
TGCGCCAGTAGGGACACCCACCTAGGAGAGACCCAGTACTTC
CASRDTHLGETQYF
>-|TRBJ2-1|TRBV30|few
TGTGCCTGGAGTGTTGCCCAGGCCCCGTTCTTC
CAWSVAQAPFF